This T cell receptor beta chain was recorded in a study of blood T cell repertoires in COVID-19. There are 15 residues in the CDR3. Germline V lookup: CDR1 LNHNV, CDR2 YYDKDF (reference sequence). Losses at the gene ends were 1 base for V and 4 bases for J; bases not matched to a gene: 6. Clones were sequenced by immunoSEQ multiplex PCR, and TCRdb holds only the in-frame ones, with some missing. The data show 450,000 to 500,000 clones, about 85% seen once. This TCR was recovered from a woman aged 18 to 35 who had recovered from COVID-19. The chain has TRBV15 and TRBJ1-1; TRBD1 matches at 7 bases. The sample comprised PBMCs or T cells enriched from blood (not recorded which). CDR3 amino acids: CATSRGGTVFTEAFF. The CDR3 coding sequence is TGTGCCACCAGCAGAGGTGGGACAGTTTTCACTGAAGCTTTCTTT.